The clone carrying this T cell receptor beta chain came up many times. Its target is unknown. The sample comes from a study of molecular identifiers for immune sequencing clone quantification. The overall study: Replicates involved a five-way split of RNA from approximately 20,000 or 100,000 naive CD8 cells, with sequencing of four.

The CDR3 sequence is 15 residues long. V lost 4 bases and J lost 0, with 13 bases in between. Germline V gene data show CDR1 as MGHRA and CDR2 as YSYEKL. TCRdb redid the calling of the PCR reads with MiXCR, one entry per CDR3 protein. The sample yields tens of thousands of distinct CDR3 sequences, 15% to 20% seen once. Preparation of naive CD8 libraries involved roughly 19,000 to 1,100,000 sorted cells and 10%, 30% or 50% RNA. Overall study results and limits: Jurkat TCR RNA spiked in from one cell reportedly remained identifiable amid roughly 940,000 naive cells.

The sequence was obtained from a human donor in good health. Some libraries in this study had Jurkat cell RNA spiked in. The J gene is TRBJ2-7, the V gene TRBV4-1, with D uncertain. The sample consisted of naive CD8+ T cells from blood, with Jurkat cell RNA spiked in. Regarding subset: FACS-sorted CD8+CD4-CCR7+CD45RA+ naive T cells. The CDR3 here is CASSPSLGSSYEQYF. CDR3 DNA sequence: TGCGCCAGCAGCCCGTCACTGGGATCCTCCTACGAGCAGTACTTC.